Below, 30 T cell receptor beta chains from the same sample are listed, as sequenced in a study of Tregs in tolerant kidney transplant recipients. The repertoire was sequenced with immunoSEQ multiplex PCR; TCRdb's copy has only in-frame clones and lacks some. The table has 240,000 or so clones, 80% to 85% seen once. Input material: CD4+ T cells from blood. The receptor set was obtained from a human donor in good health.

The chain uses TRBV4-1 and TRBJ2-1; TRBD2 aligns across 11 bases. The CDR3 extends over 16 amino acids. The V gene end was trimmed by 4 bases and the J gene end by 9 bases; junction bases not matched to a gene: 11. The germline gives CDR1 MGHRA, CDR2 YSYEKL. The CDR3: CASSRVVLAGDGEQFF. In nucleotides, the CDR3 is TGCGCCAGCAGCCGTGTTGTACTAGCGGGGGACGGTGAGCAGTTCTTC.

This sequence joins TRBV6-6 and TRBJ2-2; 8 bases are shared with TRBD1. Unmatched junction bases numbered 6, after V lost 4 bases and J lost 5 bases. CDR3 length equals 15 residues. Germline CDR1 and CDR2: MNHNY and SVGAGI (reference sequence). The CDR3 loop is CASSFDRGKTGELFF. The CDR3 nucleotides read TGTGCCAGCAGTTTCGACAGGGGAAAAACCGGGGAGCTGTTTTTT.

This clone was found a few times. This chain joins TRBV2 and TRBJ1-1, with D possibly TRBD1 on 5 matching bases. The germline CDR1 and CDR2 sequences are SNHLY and FYNNEI. Deletions cut 7 bases from V and 3 bases from J, with 12 bases between. The CDR3 spans 13 residues. The CDR3 here is CASKYFRDTEAFF. CDR3 in DNA: TGTGCCAGCAAGTATTTCAGGGACACTGAAGCTTTCTTT. The full variable domain, rest sourced from reference TRBV2 and TRBJ1-1, is EPEVTQTPSHQVTQMGQEVILRCVPISNHLYFYWYRQILGQKVEFLVSFYNNEISEKSEIFDDQFSVERPDGSNFTLKIRSTKLEDSAMYFCASKYFRDTEAFFGQGTRLTVV.

This clone was counted only a few times. The chain employs TRBV20-1 and TRBJ2-7; 7 bases are shared with TRBD1. The CDR3 runs to 11 residues. V shed 5 bases, J shed 3 bases, and the junction held 1 base outside the gene matches. CDR1 is DFQATT and CDR2 is SNEGSKA in the germline V gene (reference sequence). The CDR3 protein is CSAGQDYEQYF. The CDR3 DNA reads TGCAGTGCTGGACAGGACTACGAGCAGTACTTC.

The V and J genes are TRBV6-1 and TRBJ2-1; 11 bases are a match to TRBD1. Germline V CDR1 and CDR2: MNHNS, SASEGT. The V and J ends lost 5 bases and 4 bases, in that order; junction bases with no gene match: 4. The CDR3 totals 15 residues. The CDR3 nucleotides are TGTGCCAGCAGTCTGGACAGGGGGCTTTACAATGAGCAGTTCTTC. Protein product: CASSLDRGLYNEQFF.

The V call is TRBV19, the J call TRBJ1-2; 7 bases align to TRBD1. In germline, CDR1 is LNHDA, CDR2 SQIVND (reference sequence). The CDR3 is made up of 12 amino acids. With 4 bases clipped from V and 7 bases from J, the junction kept 3 bases outside the gene matches. The CDR3 spells CASSTGQVGYTF. The CDR3 coding sequence is TGTGCCAGTAGTACTGGACAGGTTGGCTACACCTTC.

In DNA, the CDR3 is TGTGCCAGCAGCCCAGGATGGGGTAGTGGCTACACCTTC. It is translated as CASSPGWGSGYTF. The chain is built from TRBV11-2 and TRBJ1-2, with D unresolved. CDR3 length: 13 amino acids. CDR1 and CDR2 (germline): SGHAT, FQNNGV. V lost 5 bases, J lost 7 bases, and 14 bases lay in between.

The chain uses TRBV19 and TRBJ1-2; the D is unclear. V lost 0 bases, J lost 4 bases, and 9 bases lay in between. CDR1 LNHDA and CDR2 SQIVND come from the germline V gene (reference sequence). This CDR3 is 14 amino acids long. The DNA for the CDR3 is TGTGCCAGTAGTATAGATCCACGGCTCTATGGCTACACCTTC. This translates into CASSIDPRLYGYTF.

The chain carries TRBV5-1 and TRBJ2-2; 7 bases line up with TRBD2. The germline V gene encodes CDR1 SGHRS and CDR2 YFSETQ. With 1 base clipped from V and 3 bases from J, the junction kept 6 bases outside the gene matches. CDR3 length: 16 residues. This CDR3 is CASSLRSLADTGELFF. The CDR3 DNA follows: TGCGCCAGCAGCTTGCGTTCTCTAGCGGACACCGGGGAGCTGTTTTTT.

The J gene is TRBJ1-2, the V gene TRBV6-1; no clear D. Germline V CDR1 and CDR2: MNHNS, SASEGT. V lost 0 bases to trimming and J lost 4 bases, with 9 bases between them. The CDR3 has 14 residues. The CDR3 coding sequence is TGTGCCAGCAGTGAAGCACAACAGAGCTATGGCTACACCTTC. This gives the protein CASSEAQQSYGYTF.

This chain uses TRBV6-1 with TRBJ1-5; 7 nucleotides align to TRBD1. The CDR3 has 14 residues. The trim removed 10 bases at V and 7 bases at J, leaving 13 bases unmatched. Germline V gene sequence: CDR1 MNHNS, CDR2 SASEGT. This CDR3 reads CAITKHGQVQPQHF. CDR3 nucleotides: TGTGCCATCACTAAACACGGACAGGTCCAGCCCCAGCATTTT.

The gene calls are TRBV7-8 and TRBJ1-1; D is unresolved. Germline loops: CDR1 SGHVS, CDR2 FQNEAQ. This CDR3 is built from 13 residues. Trimming removed 4 bases from V and 3 bases from J, with 9 bases in between. The DNA for the CDR3 is TGTGCCAGCAGCTCAGGTCGGCACACTGAAGCTTTCTTT. Translation gives CASSSGRHTEAFF. Full variable domain (remainder filled in from reference TRBV7-8 and TRBJ1-1): GAGVSQSPRYKVAKRGQDVALRCDPISGHVSLFWYQQALGQGPEFLTYFQNEAQLDKSGLPSDRFFAERPEGSVSTLKIQRTQQEDSAVYLCASSSGRHTEAFFGQGTRLTVV.

This chain uses TRBV6-1 with TRBJ1-5, with D uncertain. Germline CDR1 and CDR2: MNHNS and SASEGT. The ends were cut back, 7 bases at V and 2 bases at J, with 15 bases in the middle. The CDR3 runs 15 residues. The CDR3 here is CASTLVPVGNQPQHF. The CDR3, as DNA: TGTGCCAGCACCCTGGTCCCAGTTGGCAATCAGCCCCAGCATTTT.

This chain connects TRBV5-5 to TRBJ1-1; 9 bases are shared with TRBD1. CDR1 and CDR2 from the germline V gene are SGHKS and YYEKEE (reference sequence). J gave up 5 bases and V 3 bases, and 8 bases lay outside the gene matches. The CDR3 covers 15 residues. CDR3 sequence: CASSSTGGARTEAFF. The CDR3 DNA reads TGTGCCAGCAGCTCCACAGGGGGCGCGAGGACTGAAGCTTTCTTT. The whole variable domain, remainder taken from reference TRBV5-5 and TRBJ1-1, is DAGVTQSPTHLIKTRGQQVTLRCSPISGHKSVSWYQQVLGQGPQFIFQYYEKEERGRGNFPDRFSARQFPNYSSELNVNALLLGDSALYLCASSSTGGARTEAFFGQGTRLTVV.

The rearrangement joins TRBV9 to TRBJ2-1; 7 bases are shared with TRBD1. This CDR3 contains 15 residues. Trimming removed 4 bases from V and 4 bases from J; junction bases left unmatched: 8. Germline CDR1 is SGDLS and CDR2 is YYNGEE. CDR3 in amino acids: CASSPTGQIYNEQFF. CDR3 coding DNA: TGTGCCAGCAGCCCAACGGGACAGATTTACAATGAGCAGTTCTTC.

The chain couples TRBV5-1 to TRBJ2-4; no reliable D call. Trimming removed 5 bases at V and 0 bases at J, with 9 bases between. CDR3 length equals 14 residues. Germline lookup yields CDR1 SGHRS and CDR2 YFSETQ. Here the CDR3 reads CASRPVLAKNIQYF. The CDR3 coding sequence is TGCGCCAGCAGGCCTGTCCTAGCCAAAAACATTCAGTACTTC.

The CDR3 sequence: CASSPLGSSSYNSPLHF. The CDR3 DNA follows: TGTGCCAGCAGTCCCCTAGGCTCCAGCTCCTATAATTCACCCCTCCACTTT. V gene TRBV27 combines with J gene TRBJ1-6; D remains ambiguous. Germline V gives CDR1 MNHEY, CDR2 SMNVEV (reference sequence). V was shortened by 5 bases and J by 0 bases, with 14 bases between the two germline ends. CDR3 length: 17 amino acids.

This rearrangement joins TRBV19 to TRBJ1-1; no reliable D call. Germline-derived CDR1 and CDR2 are LNHDA and SQIVND (reference sequence). The CDR3 has 11 residues. The V gene lost 3 bases and the J gene lost 11 bases, with 10 bases spanning the gap. CDR3 bases: TGTGCCAGTAGTATGGTAGAGAGGGCTTTCTTT. Translation gives CASSMVERAFF.

The V and J genes are TRBV7-6 and TRBJ2-5; 9 bases agree with TRBD2. The J segment lost 5 bases and the V segment lost 6 bases, leaving 7 bases of the junction unmatched. This CDR3 comprises 14 residues. Germline assignment: CDR1 SGHVS and CDR2 FNYEAQ. DNA for the CDR3: TGTGCCAGCAGTCTGGGTACTAGCGGGGAGACCCAGTACTTC. As protein: CASSLGTSGETQYF.

This chain uses TRBV9 with TRBJ2-1; no clear D gene. Germline V lookup: CDR1 SGDLS, CDR2 YYNGEE. The germline V and J ends were trimmed by 3 bases and 1 base, with 11 bases remaining between them. This CDR3 contains 15 residues. The CDR3 nucleotides read TGTGCCAGCAGCGCTCGGGCGCAGTCCTACAATGAGCAGTTCTTC. Translated: CASSARAQSYNEQFF.

The chain joins TRBV15 to TRBJ2-5, with D possibly being TRBD1 or TRBD2 (6 bases each). Germline loops: CDR1 LNHNV, CDR2 YYDKDF (reference sequence). CDR3 length: 16 amino acids. The V and J ends lost 0 bases and 2 bases respectively, with 13 bases between them. The CDR3 DNA is TGTGCCACCAGCAGAGAACAGGGAGGAGGTCAAGAGACCCAGTACTTC. The encoded protein is CATSREQGGGQETQYF.

The chain has TRBV18 and TRBJ1-5; possibly TRBD1 for D (5 bases). V was cut by 3 bases and J by 6 bases, with 12 bases left in between. Germline assignment: CDR1 KGHSH and CDR2 LQKENI. The CDR3 loop spans 14 amino acids. For the CDR3, the DNA is TGTGCCAGCTCACCGGGGGAGCCCGGTCAGCCCCAGCATTTT. Its translation: CASSPGEPGQPQHF.

The gene calls are TRBV7-2 and TRBJ1-5; D ambiguous. This CDR3 comprises 16 residues. CDR1 and CDR2 (germline): SGHTA, FQGNSA. V was pared by 5 bases and J by 1 base, with 15 bases between. The CDR3 is CASSTVRSASNQPQHF. For the CDR3, the DNA is TGTGCCAGCAGCACGGTTAGGTCGGCGAGCAATCAGCCCCAGCATTTT.

The V gene is TRBV6-5, the J gene TRBJ2-3; the D gene could be TRBD1 or TRBD2 (6 bases each). The CDR3 loop spans 15 amino acids. Germline values: CDR1 MNHEY, CDR2 SVGAGI. V gave up 0 bases and J gave up 5 bases, with 12 bases separating them. Here the CDR3 reads CASSYSGGPVDTQYF. The CDR3 DNA follows: TGTGCCAGCAGTTACTCAGGGGGGCCGGTAGATACGCAGTATTTT.

This chain uses TRBV4-1 with TRBJ2-1; D is unresolved. Germline-derived CDR1 and CDR2 are MGHRA and YSYEKL. V was cut by 4 bases and J by 8 bases, with 9 bases left in between. This CDR3 is built from 12 residues. The CDR3 sequence: CASSRSAYEQFF. The CDR3 coding sequence is TGCGCCAGCAGCCGTTCGGCGTATGAGCAGTTCTTC.

The chain employs TRBV5-5 and TRBJ2-7; 8 bases map to TRBD1. Germline CDR1 reads SGHKS; CDR2 reads YYEKEE (reference sequence). V was clipped by 4 bases and J by 3 bases; unmatched bases: 9. CDR3 length: 15 amino acids. CDR3 protein: CASSRLRDRNYEQYF. The CDR3 DNA follows: TGTGCCAGCAGCCGCCTCCGGGACAGGAACTACGAGCAGTACTTC.

V usage is TRBV9 and J usage is TRBJ2-1; D may correspond to TRBD1 or TRBD2 (6 bases each). V was clipped by 0 bases and J by 6 bases, with 16 bases between them. This CDR3 spans 16 amino acids. From germline, CDR1 is SGDLS and CDR2 YYNGEE. The CDR3 spells CASSVVRGELSNEQFF. CDR3 coding DNA: TGTGCCAGCAGCGTAGTAAGGGGGGAGCTCAGCAATGAGCAGTTCTTC.

The chain links TRBV18 to TRBJ2-3, with unresolved D. Germline V gene data show CDR1 as KGHSH and CDR2 as LQKENI. The CDR3 length is 14 residues. V was shortened by 0 bases and J by 8 bases, with 12 bases between the two germline ends. CDR3 sequence: CASSPPLADVTQYF. The CDR3 region has the DNA TGTGCCAGCTCACCACCTCTCGCGGACGTTACGCAGTATTTT.

This rearrangement joins TRBV10-1 to TRBJ1-1; no clear D gene. Germline-derived CDR1 and CDR2 are WNHNN and SYGVQD (reference sequence). This CDR3 spans 14 amino acids. Trimming left V 2 bases short and J 6 bases short, with 13 bases between. CDR3 region: CASSEGPTGPEAFF. The CDR3 DNA follows: TGCGCCAGCAGTGAGGGGCCGACCGGGCCTGAAGCTTTCTTT.

This sequence joins TRBV19 and TRBJ2-7; 10 nucleotides agree with TRBD2. Germline lookup yields CDR1 LNHDA and CDR2 SQIVND (reference sequence). Trimming at V came to 4 bases and at J to 1 base, leaving 7 bases not matched to a gene. This CDR3 comprises 16 residues. CDR3 in amino acids: CASSRLSGGDSYEQYF. DNA of the CDR3: TGTGCCAGTAGTAGATTAAGCGGGGGGGATTCCTACGAGCAGTACTTC.